Below, one T cell receptor (beta chain) is given with its context. Its antigen is still unknown. Per-base quality was not reported, and no clone a single base away is much larger than it. Sample time point, as interpreted from the label and publication: baseline before first vaccination. Vaccinee samples were obtained from the UK trials COV001 and COV002, which included a single-blind randomized controlled phase 2/3 trial of AZD1222 (ChAdOx1 nCoV-19) in healthy adults. Trial participant PBMC samples were collected at day 0 and day 28 after the second dose for TCRbeta chain sequencing. The CDR3 regions of human TCRbeta chains were analyzed by immunosequencing. Turning to the authors' computational methods: Repertoire TCRs were matched against a reference library of SARS-CoV-2-specific TCRs generated with the MIRA antigen-specificity platform. Breadth was defined as the fraction of unique TCRs that were SARS-CoV-2-associated, and depth was defined as the fraction of total T cells that were SARS-CoV-2-associated. Using the MIRA data, every spike-specific TCR was mapped to the spike region that the TCR reacted to and assigned to either a CD4 or a CD8 class. Log10-transformed breadth and depth values were compared by one-way ANOVA with Sidak's multiple comparisons tests. Drawn from immuneACCESS, this table holds only the in-frame rearrangements with V and J called that TCRdb kept. Clones are partly lost; checked studies trace under half to an unresolved V gene and leave the rest unexplained. That table gives V, J and clone size, and the DNA gave D and trimming. The sample table contains fewer than 120,000 clones; only one count was recorded for 88% of them. The top ten clones comprise 1.5% to 2% of the sample.

The CDR3 spans 16 residues, from the cysteine through the phenylalanine. Only CDR3 DNA remains: 48 bases, in frame from the first base. Based on the germline V gene, the CDR1 and CDR2 sequences are LGHNA and YNFKEQ. V and J are trimmed by 2 bases and 8 bases, and the gene matches miss 8 bases of the junction. This sample is drawn from a study of T cell responses to AZD1222 COVID-19 vaccine (dated by TCRdb to the early 2020s). About the study as a whole: Because spike-specific TCR depth and breadth did not differ between the two schedules, AZD1222 recipients who got a second dose at roughly 4 weeks were pooled with those who got a second dose at roughly 12 weeks. TCR sequencing was performed for 230 to 250 trial participants, of whom around 200 were given two doses of AZD1222 and around 26 were given two doses of MenACWY control vaccine. Trial participants were enrolled by age into 18-55, 56-69 and 70-plus year subgroups, with 148, 28 and 57 TCR-sequenced participants respectively. Paper-wide results and their limitations: Participants were mostly white British and included more females than males, and it was suggested by the authors that clonal diversity may have been underestimated. Spike-specific TCR breadth and depth rose significantly after two AZD1222 doses compared with day 0 and with MenACWY recipients. Because no day 14 peak-response samples were available, repertoires were characterized only after the peak T cell response. Reportedly, close to half of the unique spike-specific TCRs recognized epitopes lying outside the regions that are mutated in the B.1.351 and B.1.1.7 variants. In the small 56-69-year group, the increase in depth fell short of significance, most likely because of low power. CD4 TCRs associated with the vaccine covered the entire spike protein, and the dominant responses were in regions 160-218 and 743-854. Only six AZD1222 recipients were SARS-CoV-2 seropositive at baseline, limiting conclusions about previously exposed vaccinees.

Sample: peripheral blood, taken on day 0 of AZD1222 vaccination. The chain couples TRBV4-2 to TRBJ1-6, with 8 central nucleotides matching TRBD1. This sequence was found in an adult in good health. This receptor carries the CDR3 CASSQQAGGGYSPLHF. The bases are TGTGCCAGCAGCCAACAAGCAGGGGGCGGTTATTCACCCCTCCACTTT.